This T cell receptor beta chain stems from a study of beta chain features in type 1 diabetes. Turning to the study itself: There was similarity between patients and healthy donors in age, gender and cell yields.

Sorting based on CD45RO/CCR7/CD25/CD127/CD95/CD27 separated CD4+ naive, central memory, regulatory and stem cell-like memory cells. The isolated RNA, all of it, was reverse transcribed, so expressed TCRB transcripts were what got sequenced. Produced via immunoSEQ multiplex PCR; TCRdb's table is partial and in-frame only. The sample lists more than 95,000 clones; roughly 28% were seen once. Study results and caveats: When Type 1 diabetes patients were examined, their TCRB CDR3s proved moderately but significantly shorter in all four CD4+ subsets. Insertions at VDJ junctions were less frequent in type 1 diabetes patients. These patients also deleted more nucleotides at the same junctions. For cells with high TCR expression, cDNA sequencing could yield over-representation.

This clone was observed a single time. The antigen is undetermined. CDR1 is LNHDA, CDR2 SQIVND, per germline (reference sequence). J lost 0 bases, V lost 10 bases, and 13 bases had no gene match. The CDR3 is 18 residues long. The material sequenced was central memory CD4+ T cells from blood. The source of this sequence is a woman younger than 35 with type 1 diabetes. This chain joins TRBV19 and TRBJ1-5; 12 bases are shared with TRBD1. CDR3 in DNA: TGTGCCACCCAACGCCGGGACAGGGGGCCAAGTAGCAATCAGCCCCAGCATTTT. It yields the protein CATQRRDRGPSSNQPQHF.